The entry below describes one TCR beta chain. As yet, its antigen is unknown. The data belong to a study of post-analysis software for immune sequencing data. The V and J ends lost 8 bases and 7 bases respectively, with 20 bases between them. This CDR3 has 14 residues. Study-wide points: Comparison of patients with controls showed five or six TRBV segments more frequent in patients, TRBV5-6, TRBV5-1 and TRBV20-1 among them.

TCR beta libraries were prepared from cDNA with unique molecular identifiers. TCRdb analysed the PCR reads with MiXCR anew, one entry per CDR3 protein. The data show hundreds of thousands of distinct CDR3 sequences, around 60% seen once. This rearrangement joins TRBV12-3 or TRBV12-4 to TRBJ1-2; possible D gene TRBD1, 6 bases. The TCR comes from a girl aged 2 to 9 with multiple sclerosis. Sequenced material: blood. The CDR3 loop reads CASVLMGGAGGYTF. Written as DNA, the CDR3 is TGTGCCAGCGTCCTTATGGGGGGGGCGGGTGGCTACACCTTC.